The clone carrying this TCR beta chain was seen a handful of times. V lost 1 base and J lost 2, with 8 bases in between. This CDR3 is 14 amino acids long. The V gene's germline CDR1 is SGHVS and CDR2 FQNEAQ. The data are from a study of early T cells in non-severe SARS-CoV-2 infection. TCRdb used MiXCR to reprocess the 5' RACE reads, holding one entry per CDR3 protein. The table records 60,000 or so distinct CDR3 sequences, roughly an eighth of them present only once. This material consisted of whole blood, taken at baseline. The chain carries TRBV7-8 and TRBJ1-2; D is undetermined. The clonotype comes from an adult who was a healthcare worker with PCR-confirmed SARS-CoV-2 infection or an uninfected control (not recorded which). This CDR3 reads CASSLVGGNYGYTF. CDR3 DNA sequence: TGTGCCAGCAGCTTAGTTGGCGGAAACTATGGCTACACCTTC.